This T cell receptor beta chain was identified during a study of spatial heterogeneity in lung cancer. Whole-study context: There were 75 or so donors, all of them untreated patients with early-stage non-small cell lung cancer. Those follow-up PBMC samples that were available underwent sequencing, at a median interval of about 2 years following resection.

TCR cDNA molecules each carried a unique molecular identifier. TCRdb called the 5' RACE reads again in MiXCR, with one record for every CDR3 protein. Altogether 95,000 to 130,000 distinct CDR3 sequences are present, 9% to 15% being singletons, with the ten largest covering roughly 15%. Per germline, CDR1 LNHNV and CDR2 YYDKDF (reference sequence). There are 14 residues in the CDR3. With 5 bases clipped from V and 5 bases from J, the junction kept 7 bases outside the gene matches. The time point here: blood at routine non-recurrence follow-up after resection. Researchers sequenced whole RNA taken from tumor, nontumor lung or frozen PBMC without sorting. This clonotype appeared once.

The TCR was taken from a male donor with early-stage non-small cell lung cancer. Specimen: PBMCs, collected at follow-up. The chain recombines TRBV15 with TRBJ2-7; 9 bases are a match to TRBD1. CDR3 in amino acids: CATSGRDRDNEQYF. CDR3 nucleotide sequence: TGTGCCACCAGCGGCCGGGACAGGGATAACGAGCAGTACTTC.